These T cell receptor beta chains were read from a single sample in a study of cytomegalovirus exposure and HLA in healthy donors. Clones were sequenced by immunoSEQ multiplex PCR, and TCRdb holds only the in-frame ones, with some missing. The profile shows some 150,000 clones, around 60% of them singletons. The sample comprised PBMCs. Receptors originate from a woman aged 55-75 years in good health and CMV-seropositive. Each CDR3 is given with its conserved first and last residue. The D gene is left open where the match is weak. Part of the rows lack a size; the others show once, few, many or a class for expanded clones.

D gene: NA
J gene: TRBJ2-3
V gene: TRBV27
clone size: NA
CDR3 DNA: TGTGCCAGCAGTTTAAGAGACGGGACAGATACGCAGTATTTT
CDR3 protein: CASSLRDGTDTQYF

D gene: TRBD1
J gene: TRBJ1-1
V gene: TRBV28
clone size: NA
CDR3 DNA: TGTGCCAGCAGTCGGGACAGGCGGGCTTTCTTT
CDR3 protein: CASSRDRRAFF

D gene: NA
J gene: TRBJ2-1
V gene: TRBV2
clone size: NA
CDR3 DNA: TGTGCCAGCAAACAGGGAGTAGGCAATGAGCAGTTCTTC
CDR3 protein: CASKQGVGNEQFF

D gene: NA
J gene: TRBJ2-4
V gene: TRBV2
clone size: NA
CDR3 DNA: TGTGCCAGCAGTGAAATCGGGTCGACACGGGGAAACATTCAGTACTTC
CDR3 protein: CASSEIGSTRGNIQYF

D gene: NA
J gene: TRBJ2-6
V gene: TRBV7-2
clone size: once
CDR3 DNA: TGTGCCAGCAGCTTACAGGGCCCTGGGGCCAACGTCCTGACTTTC
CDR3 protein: CASSLQGPGANVLTF

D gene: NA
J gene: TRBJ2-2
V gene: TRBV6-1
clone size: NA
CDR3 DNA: TGTGCCAGCAGTGAAACCCCACTGGCCGGGGAGCTGTTTTTT
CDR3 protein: CASSETPLAGELFF

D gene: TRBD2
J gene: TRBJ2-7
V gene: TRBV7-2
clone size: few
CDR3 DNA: TGTGCCAGCAGCCTCGGACTAGCGGGAGACGAGCAGTACTTC
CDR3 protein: CASSLGLAGDEQYF

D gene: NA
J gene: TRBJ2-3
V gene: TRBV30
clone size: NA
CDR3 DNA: TGTGCCTGGAGTGTTGGGGACACACTAACAGATACGCAGTATTTT
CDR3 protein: CAWSVGDTLTDTQYF

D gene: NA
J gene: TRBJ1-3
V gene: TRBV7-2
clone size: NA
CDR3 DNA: TGTGCCAGCAGCCCAGAACGTACCTCTGGAAACACCATATATTTT
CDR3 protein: CASSPERTSGNTIYF

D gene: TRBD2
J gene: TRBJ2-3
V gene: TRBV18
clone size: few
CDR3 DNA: TGTGCCAGCTCACCACCGCCTAGCGGATACACAGATACGCAGTATTTT
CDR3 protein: CASSPPPSGYTDTQYF

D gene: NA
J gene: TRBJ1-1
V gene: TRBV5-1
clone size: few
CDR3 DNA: TGCGCCAGCAGCTTGCAGGCCTCGCGGGAGACTGAAGCTTTCTTT
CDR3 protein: CASSLQASRETEAFF

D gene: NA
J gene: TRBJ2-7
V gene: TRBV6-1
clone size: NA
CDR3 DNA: TGTGCCAGCAGTGAAAGCCGGACAGTCTCCTACGAGCAGTACTTC
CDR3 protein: CASSESRTVSYEQYF

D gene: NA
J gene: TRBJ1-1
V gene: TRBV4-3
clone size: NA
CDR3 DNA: TGCGCCAGCAGCCAAGGGGACATGAACACTGAAGCTTTCTTT
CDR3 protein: CASSQGDMNTEAFF

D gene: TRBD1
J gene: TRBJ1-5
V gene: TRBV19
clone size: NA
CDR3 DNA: TGTGCCAGTAGTATAGATCAAACTCGGGGACAGGCTTTACAGCCCCAGCATTTT
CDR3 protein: CASSIDQTRGQALQPQHF

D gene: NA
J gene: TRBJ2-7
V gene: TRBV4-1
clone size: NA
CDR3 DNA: TGCGCCAGCAGCCAAGACAGAAGCTCCTACGAGCAGTACTTC
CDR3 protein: CASSQDRSSYEQYF

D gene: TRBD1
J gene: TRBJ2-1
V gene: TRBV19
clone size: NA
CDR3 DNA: TGTGCCAGTAGTTCCCGGGGACAGGTCTCCTACAATGAGCAGTTCTTC
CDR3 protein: CASSSRGQVSYNEQFF

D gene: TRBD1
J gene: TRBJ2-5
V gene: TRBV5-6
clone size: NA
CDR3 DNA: TGTGCCAGCGGCGGCCTCTTCCCCGGGACAGGAAGAGAGACCCAGTACTTC
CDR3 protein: CASGGLFPGTGRETQYF

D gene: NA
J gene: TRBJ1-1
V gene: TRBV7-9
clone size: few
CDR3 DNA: TGTGCCAGCAGCGCACAGTTCAACACTGAAGCTTTCTTT
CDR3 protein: CASSAQFNTEAFF

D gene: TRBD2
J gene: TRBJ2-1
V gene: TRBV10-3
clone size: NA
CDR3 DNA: TGTGCCATCAGCGGACTAGCGGGAGCAGCAAATGAGCAGTTCTTC
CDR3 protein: CAISGLAGAANEQFF

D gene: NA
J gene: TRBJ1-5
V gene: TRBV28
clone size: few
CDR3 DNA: TGTGCCAGCAAACTCGGGATATTCAATCAGCCCCAGCATTTT
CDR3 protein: CASKLGIFNQPQHF

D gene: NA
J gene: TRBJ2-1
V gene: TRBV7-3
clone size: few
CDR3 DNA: TGTGCCAGCAGCCCAGGATTCTCGTCCGACAATGAGCAGTTCTTC
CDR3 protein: CASSPGFSSDNEQFF

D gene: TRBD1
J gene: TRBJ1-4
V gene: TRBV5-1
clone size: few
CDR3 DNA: TGCGCCAGCAGCAGGAGGACAGGGGGTGGTGAAAAACTGTTTTTT
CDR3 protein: CASSRRTGGGEKLFF

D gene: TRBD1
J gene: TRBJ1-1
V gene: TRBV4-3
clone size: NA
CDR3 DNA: TGCGCCAGCAGCCCCGCAGACAGGGTCACTGAAGCTTTCTTT
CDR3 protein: CASSPADRVTEAFF

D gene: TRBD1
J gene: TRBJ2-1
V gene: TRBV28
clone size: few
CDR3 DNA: TGTGCCAGCGGGGACAGCGTTCTAAGCTCCTACAATGAGCAGTTCTTC
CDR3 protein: CASGDSVLSSYNEQFF

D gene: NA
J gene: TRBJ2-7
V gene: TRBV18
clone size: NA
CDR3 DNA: TGTGCCAGCTCACCAAGAGTGAGAGACGAGCAGTACTTC
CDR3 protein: CASSPRVRDEQYF

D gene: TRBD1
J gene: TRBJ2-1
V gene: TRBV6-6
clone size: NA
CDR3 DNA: TGTGCCAGCAGCCTGACAGGGGTTAGGGATGAGCAGTTCTTC
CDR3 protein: CASSLTGVRDEQFF

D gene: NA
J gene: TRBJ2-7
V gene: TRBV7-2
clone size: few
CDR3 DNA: TGTGCCAGCAGCCAAGAGACAGAGATAAAGGCATACGAGCAGTACTTC
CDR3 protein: CASSQETEIKAYEQYF

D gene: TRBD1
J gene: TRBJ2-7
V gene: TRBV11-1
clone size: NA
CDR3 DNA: TGTGCCAGCAGTTACGACAGGGCCTCCTACGAGCAGTACTTC
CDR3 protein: CASSYDRASYEQYF

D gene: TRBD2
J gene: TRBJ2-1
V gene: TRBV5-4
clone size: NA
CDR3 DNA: TGTGCCAGCAGCCCGGGACTAGCGAATGAGCAGTTCTTC
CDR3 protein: CASSPGLANEQFF

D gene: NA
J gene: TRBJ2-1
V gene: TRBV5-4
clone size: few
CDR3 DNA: TGTGCCAGCAGCTTGGCGAGTATAGGGGGGGGGTCCAATGAGCAGTTCTTC
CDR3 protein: CASSLASIGGGSNEQFF

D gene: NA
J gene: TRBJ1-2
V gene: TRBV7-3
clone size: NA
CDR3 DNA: TGTGCCAGCAGCCCGACTGCAACCTTCTATGGCTACACCTTC
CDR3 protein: CASSPTATFYGYTF

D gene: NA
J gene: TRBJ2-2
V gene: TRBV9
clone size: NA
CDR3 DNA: TGTGCCAGCAGCAGGGGGAGCTGGGGGACCGGGGAGCTGTTTTTT
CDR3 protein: CASSRGSWGTGELFF

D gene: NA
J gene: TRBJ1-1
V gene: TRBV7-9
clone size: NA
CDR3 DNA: TGTGCCAGCAGCTTAGCAGGGGTCGACACTGAAGCTTTCTTT
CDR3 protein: CASSLAGVDTEAFF

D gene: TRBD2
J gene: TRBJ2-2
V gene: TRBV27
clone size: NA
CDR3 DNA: TGTGCCAGCAGTTTAGGGACTAGCGGGAGAAGGGGTGCCGGGGAGCTGTTTTTT
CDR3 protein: CASSLGTSGRRGAGELFF

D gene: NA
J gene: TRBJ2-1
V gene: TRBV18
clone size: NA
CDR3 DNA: TGTGCCAGCTCACCGACAGGCCAGAACAATGAGCAGTTCTTC
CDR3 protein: CASSPTGQNNEQFF

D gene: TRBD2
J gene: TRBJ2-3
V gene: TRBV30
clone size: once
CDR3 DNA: TGTGCCTGGAAGGCTGGACTAGCGGGAACCACAGATACGCAGTATTTT
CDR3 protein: CAWKAGLAGTTDTQYF

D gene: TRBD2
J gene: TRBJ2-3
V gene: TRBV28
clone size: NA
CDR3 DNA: TGTGCCAGCAGCTACCCTAGCGGGGGGGGCACAGATACGCAGTATTTT
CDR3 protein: CASSYPSGGGTDTQYF

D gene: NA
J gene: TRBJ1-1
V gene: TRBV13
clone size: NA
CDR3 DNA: TGTGCCAGCAGCCCCCACGGGTTAGAAGCTGAAGCTTTCTTT
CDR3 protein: CASSPHGLEAEAFF

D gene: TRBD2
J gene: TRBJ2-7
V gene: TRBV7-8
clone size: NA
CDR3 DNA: TGTGCCAGCAGCTTAGAGGGGGCTAGCGGGGCCTACGAGCAGTACTTC
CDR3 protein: CASSLEGASGAYEQYF

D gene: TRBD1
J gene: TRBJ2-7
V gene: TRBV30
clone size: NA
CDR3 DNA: TGTGCCTGGCTCCATCAGACAGGGTGGGGTACCTACGAGCAGTACTTC
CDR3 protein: CAWLHQTGWGTYEQYF

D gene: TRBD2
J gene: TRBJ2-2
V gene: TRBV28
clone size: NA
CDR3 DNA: TGTGCCAGCAGGGCGGGAGGGCGTGTCGGGGAGCTGTTTTTT
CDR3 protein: CASRAGGRVGELFF

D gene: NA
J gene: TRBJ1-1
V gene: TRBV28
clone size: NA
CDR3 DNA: TGTGCCAGCGGATACTTCCCCGGACAGTCGAACACTGAAGCTTTCTTT
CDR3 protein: CASGYFPGQSNTEAFF

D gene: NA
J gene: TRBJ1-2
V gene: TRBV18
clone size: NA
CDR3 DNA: TGTGCCAGCTCACCGGACCTGGGGAGGGCCGGGGGCGGCTACACCTTC
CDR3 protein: CASSPDLGRAGGGYTF

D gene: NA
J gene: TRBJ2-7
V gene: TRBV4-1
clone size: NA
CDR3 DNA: TGCGCCAGCAGCGAGTCAGGGAACCCCTACGAGCAGTACTTC
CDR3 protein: CASSESGNPYEQYF